The TCR beta chain under discussion was sequenced for a study of T cells in localized non-small cell lung cancer. Study findings and constraints: Of the tissues analyzed, uninvolved adjacent lung showed maximal T cell clonality, greater than tumor. A median of around 58 clones ranked among the top 100 in tumor appeared in adjacent lung. Sequencing, confined to only one tumor region, leaves heterogeneity possible.

The length of the CDR3 is 13 residues. Germline V lookup: CDR1 SNHLY, CDR2 FYNNEI. V dropped 4 bases and J dropped 4 bases, with 9 bases sitting between them. In regard to this clone: Its target is not known.

This table comes from immunoSEQ multiplex PCR, and its TCRdb copy is limited to in-frame clones, with some not included. This table holds about 34,000 clones, around 93% found once. This receptor was taken from a female donor of 60 years or more with stage I lung adenocarcinoma. The specimen was peripheral blood, collected before any cancer treatment. V is TRBV2 and J is TRBJ2-3; the D is unclear. The CDR3 region has the DNA TGTGCCAGCAGTGGCGGTTTCCCAGATACGCAGTATTTT. The encoded protein is CASSGGFPDTQYF.